This T cell receptor beta chain comes out of a study of CD8 T cells in Susac syndrome. V shed 7 bases and J 5 bases; nucleotides not matched to a gene: 4. CDR1 and CDR2 (germline): SNHLY, FYNNEI. This CDR3 region has 12 residues. Random hexamers primed reverse transcription of roughly 0.5 to 1 ug RNA. MiXCR, run by TCRdb on the immunoSEQ multiplex PCR reads, gives a single entry per CDR3 protein. The sample carries about 140,000 distinct CDR3 sequences, approximately 95% recorded once. This receptor was identified in a human donor with Susac syndrome. The sample comprised CD4+ T cells from PBMCs. The chain has TRBV2 and TRBJ1-2; TRBD1 matches at 7 bases. As DNA, the CDR3 is TGTGCCAGCAATCGACAGGGTTATGGCTACACCTTC. Translation gives CASNRQGYGYTF.